The present T cell receptor (beta chain) was sequenced within a study of T cells in Graves' hyperthyroidism and ophthalmopathy. Notes on the study in general: Blood held most thyroid clonotypes expanded above 0.001 frequency. In the analysis, a 13 V-J model separated ophthalmopathy from stable hyperthyroidism.

Concerning this clonotype: What it binds is not known. A much larger clone differs from this one at a single base, so this may be a read error.

Amplification of TCR beta CDR3 regions was performed using RNA transcripts as template. Carried out on the TCR CDR3, a first-round RT-PCR used the HTBI primer set. One entry per CDR3 protein results from TCRdb running MiXCR on the multiplex PCR reads. Counted here are 600,000 or so distinct CDR3 sequences, under 60% occurring once; the ten biggest clones make up 6.5% to 9%. The germline CDR1 and CDR2 sequences are SEHNR and FQNEAQ (reference sequence). CDR3 size: 13 residues. This receptor was obtained from a young woman with Graves' hyperthyroidism. The chain uses TRBV7-9 and TRBJ1-6, with D unresolved. Material: peripheral blood or thyroid tissue (not recorded which). The chain's CDR3 is CAGSFSPDSPLHF. DNA of the CDR3: TGTGCCGGCAGCTTTAGTCCGGATTCACCCCTCCACTTT.